The clone carrying this T cell receptor (beta chain) was seen at least ten times. The antigen is undetermined. Germline V gene sequence: CDR1 SEHNR, CDR2 FQNEAQ (reference sequence). Trimming shortened V by 2 bases and J by 4 bases, and 2 bases separated the two germline ends. The CDR3 length is 11 residues. The data were taken from a study of early T cells in non-severe SARS-CoV-2 infection. Notes on the study in general: Private and CD4 specificities were missed by VDJdb matching, skewed to anti-spike CD8.

Separate cDNA molecules each had unique molecular identifiers attached to them. TCRdb independently ran MiXCR on the 5' RACE reads; one entry per CDR3 protein. The repertoire holds tens of thousands of distinct CDR3 sequences, with 10% as singletons. This rearrangement joins TRBV7-9 to TRBJ1-1; D is unclear. The sample comprised whole blood. The clonotype comes from an adult who was a healthcare worker with PCR-confirmed SARS-CoV-2 infection or an uninfected control (not recorded which). The CDR3 coding sequence is TGTGCCAGCAGCTTAAGCACTGAAGCTTTCTTT. This encodes CASSLSTEAFF.